Listed here are 24 T cell receptor beta chains from one sample, sequenced in a study of T cell responses to AZD1222 COVID-19 vaccine. The table came from immunoSEQ multiplex PCR; TCRdb's copy has only in-frame clones and leaves some out. The table lists around 99,000 clones, just over 90% of them singletons. The sequencing here drew on peripheral blood, taken 28 days after the second AZD1222 dose. The receptors derive from an adult who received the AZD1222 COVID-19 vaccine.

This clone was seen just once. V gene TRBV7-2 combines with J gene TRBJ1-5, with 9 bases fitting TRBD1. CDR3 length: 15 amino acids. The ends lost 4 bases at V and 6 bases at J; junction bases unmatched: 7. The germline gives CDR1 SGHTA, CDR2 FQGNSA. The CDR3 sequence: CASSWGQGVGQPQHF. The CDR3, as DNA: TGTGCCAGCAGCTGGGGACAGGGAGTAGGTCAGCCCCAGCATTTT.

The chain links TRBV27 to TRBJ2-5; D not resolved. This CDR3 has 14 amino acids. Trimming cost V 2 bases and J 5 bases, with 12 bases left between them. Germline CDR1 and CDR2: MNHEY and SMNVEV (reference sequence). In DNA, the CDR3 is TGTGCCAGCAGTTTAATAGGAGTTCCGGAGACCCAGTACTTC. It encodes CASSLIGVPETQYF.

The chain recombines TRBV7-9 with TRBJ2-1; 8 bases are shared with TRBD1. The germline V gene has CDR1 SEHNR and CDR2 FQNEAQ (reference sequence). The CDR3 is made up of 14 amino acids. V was pared by 4 bases and J by 3 bases, with 2 bases of the junction left unmatched. Here the CDR3 reads CASSWTGRYNEQFF. DNA of the CDR3: TGTGCCAGCAGCTGGACAGGGCGCTACAATGAGCAGTTCTTC.

This chain connects TRBV27 to TRBJ1-2; D is unresolved. The CDR3 is 13 residues long. CDR1 and CDR2 (germline): MNHEY, SMNVEV (reference sequence). Trimming shortened V by 3 bases and J by 3 bases, and 8 bases separated the two germline ends. Written as DNA, the CDR3 is TGTGCCAGCAGTTTTAGGACGGACTATGGCTACACCTTC. Its translation is CASSFRTDYGYTF.

As regards this clone: Other DNA sequences in this specimen translate into the identical CDR3. V usage is TRBV5-1 and J usage is TRBJ1-5; the match to TRBD1 covers 10 bases. This CDR3 region has 15 residues. Germline CDR1 reads SGHRS; CDR2 reads YFSETQ. V dropped 0 bases and J dropped 7; count of bases not matched to a gene: 4. The CDR3 reads CASSLGGTGDQPQHF. CDR3 coding DNA: TGCGCCAGCAGCTTGGGGGGGACAGGGGACCAGCCCCAGCATTTT.

This sequence joins TRBV23-1 and TRBJ2-6; D remains ambiguous. TRBV23-1 is flagged as an ORF with uncertain function. This CDR3 has 17 residues. V was shortened by 9 bases and J by 0 bases, with 18 bases between the two germline ends. The chain's CDR3 is CASVFKPPPSGANVLTF. The CDR3 region has the DNA TGCGCCAGTGTCTTTAAACCTCCTCCCTCTGGGGCCAACGTCCTGACTTTC.

This chain connects TRBV2 to TRBJ1-5; perhaps TRBD1 as D (5 bases). Germline CDR1 SNHLY, CDR2 FYNNEI. With 6 bases removed from V and 5 bases from J, the gap between germline ends came to 11 bases. CDR3 length equals 13 residues. CDR3: CASRYTGDQPQHF. In DNA, the CDR3 is TGTGCCAGCAGATATACGGGGGATCAGCCCCAGCATTTT.

The gene calls are TRBV5-1 and TRBJ1-1; D may be TRBD1 (5 bases). This CDR3 region has 11 residues. Germline V CDR1 and CDR2: SGHRS, YFSETQ. Trimming cost V 3 bases and J 7 bases, with 7 bases left between them. The CDR3 region has the DNA TGCGCCAGCAGCTCAGGGTTTGAAGCTTTCTTT. Encoded protein: CASSSGFEAFF.

J is TRBJ2-5 and V is TRBV9, with D perhaps matching TRBD2 (5 bases). The CDR3 has 15 amino acids. Germline lookup yields CDR1 SGDLS and CDR2 YYNGEE. V was cut by 4 bases and J by 2 bases, with 15 bases left in between. CDR3 loop: CASSPQVAPQETQYF. The CDR3 nucleotides are TGTGCCAGCAGCCCCCAGGTAGCGCCGCAAGAGACCCAGTACTTC.

This chain's CDR3 is CASSYTKVAANYGYTF. The CDR3 DNA reads TGTGCCAGCAGTTATACCAAGGTAGCCGCTAACTATGGCTACACCTTC. The chain joins TRBV28 to TRBJ1-2, with unresolved D. V lost 4 bases and J lost 0, with 15 bases in between. The CDR3 consists of 16 residues. Per the germline V gene, CDR1 is MDHEN and CDR2 is SYDVKM.

The V call is TRBV6-5, the J call TRBJ1-3, with D possibly being TRBD1 (5 bases). The CDR3 contains 14 residues. Germline values: CDR1 MNHEY, CDR2 SVGAGI. V lost 5 bases and J lost 0, with 8 bases in between. The CDR3 spells CASSPGNSGNTIYF. CDR3 DNA: TGTGCCAGCAGTCCAGGGAACTCTGGAAACACCATATATTTT.

V usage is TRBV21-1 and J usage is TRBJ2-1; TRBD2, the table's D call, was not compared with the DNA. TRBV21-1 is assigned pseudogene status. CDR3 length: 19 amino acids. CDR3 coding DNA: TGTGCCAGCAGCAGGCCCCTCCACCGGACTAGCGGGGAGGACAATGAGCAGTTCTTC. This sequence encodes CASSRPLHRTSGEDNEQFF.

The chain carries TRBV7-9 and TRBJ2-3; 8 positions agree with TRBD2. The V gene's germline CDR1 is SEHNR and CDR2 FQNEAQ (reference sequence). The CDR3 sequence is 15 residues long. Trimming took 4 bases from V and 5 from J; bases not matched to a gene: 8. CDR3 loop: CASSSPGGAGDTQYF. The DNA of the CDR3 is TGTGCCAGCAGCTCCCCGGGAGGGGCGGGAGATACGCAGTATTTT.

The chain has TRBV5-8 and TRBJ2-3, with 7 nucleotides matching TRBD2. The V segment lost 0 bases and the J segment 3 bases; nucleotides outside the gene matches: 7. Germline V CDR1 and CDR2: SGHTS, YDEGEE. This CDR3 is 16 amino acids long. For the CDR3, the DNA is TGTGCCAGCAGCTTGGAGGCAGGGAGGGCGACAGATACGCAGTATTTT. It yields the protein CASSLEAGRATDTQYF.

This clone was seen just once. In DNA form, the CDR3 reads TGTGCCAGCAGTCCAACAGGGGGCGGCTATGGCTACACCTTC. Translated: CASSPTGGGYGYTF. This rearrangement joins TRBV2 to TRBJ1-2; 9 positions match TRBD1. The J segment lost 4 bases and the V segment lost 5 bases, leaving 5 bases of the junction unmatched. CDR1 and CDR2 from the germline V gene are SNHLY and FYNNEI. This CDR3 contains 14 residues.

V gene TRBV3-1 (or the pseudogene TRBV3-2) combines with J gene TRBJ2-1; 8 positions match TRBD2. The CDR3 is 19 amino acids. V shed 5 bases, J shed 0 bases, and the junction held 15 bases outside the gene matches. The germline gives CDR1 LGHDT, CDR2 YNNKEL (reference sequence). In DNA form, the CDR3 reads TGTGCCAGCAGCACCCGAGTAGCGGGACCCACAAGCTCCTACAATGAGCAGTTCTTC. It yields the protein CASSTRVAGPTSSYNEQFF.

This chain connects TRBV4-2 to TRBJ2-5; unclear D gene. This CDR3 has 12 residues. Trimming cost V 4 bases and J 2 bases, with 5 bases left between them. Germline V gene data show CDR1 as LGHNA and CDR2 as YNFKEQ. The CDR3 nucleotides are TGTGCCAGCAGCCGACCACAAGAGACCCAGTACTTC. As protein: CASSRPQETQYF.

The J gene is TRBJ2-1, the V gene TRBV7-8, with no clear D. The CDR3 consists of 15 residues. Germline lookup yields CDR1 SGHVS and CDR2 FQNEAQ. Trimming cost V 0 bases and J 8 bases, with 14 bases left between them. CDR3 DNA sequence: TGTGCCAGCAGCTTAGCGCGGCTACCATGGGATGAGCAGTTCTTC. This translates into CASSLARLPWDEQFF.

The chain links TRBV12-3 or TRBV12-4 to TRBJ1-2; the D gene is possibly TRBD1 (5 bases). The V and J ends lost 2 bases and 6 bases respectively, with 10 bases between them. The CDR3 extends over 13 amino acids. The CDR3 here is CASSLRGGDGYTF. The CDR3 coding sequence is TGTGCCAGCAGTTTACGCGGAGGGGATGGCTACACCTTC.

The chain uses TRBV9 and TRBJ1-1; the D is unclear. The CDR3 consists of 14 residues. The V end was cut by 1 base, the J end by 5 bases, with 12 bases between. Per germline, CDR1 SGDLS and CDR2 YYNGEE. As DNA, the CDR3 is TGTGCCAGCAGCGTACTCGTTAGAATTACTGAAGCTTTCTTT. Translating gives CASSVLVRITEAFF. The variable domain in full, completed from reference TRBV9 and TRBJ1-1, reads DSGVTQTPKHLITATGQRVTLRCSPRSGDLSVYWYQQSLDQGLQFLIQYYNGEERAKGNILERFSAQQFPDLHSELNLSSLELGDSALYFCASSVLVRITEAFFGQGTRLTVV.

The chain recombines TRBV7-2 with TRBJ1-1; TRBD1 is a possible D gene (6 bases). Between the trimmed V and J ends, which lost 0 bases and 5 bases, there was a span of 13 bases. Germline V gene data show CDR1 as SGHTA and CDR2 as FQGNSA. The CDR3 has 15 amino acids. In DNA, the CDR3 is TGTGCCAGCAGCTTAGCGTTAGGAGGGGGGACTGAAGCTTTCTTT. Its translation: CASSLALGGGTEAFF. The variable domain in full, with the rest retrieved from reference TRBV7-2 and TRBJ1-1, is GAGVSQSPSNKVTEKGKDVELRCDPISGHTALYWYRQSLGQGLEFLIYFQGNSAPDKSGLPSDRFSAERTGGSVSTLTIQRTQQEDSAVYLCASSLALGGGTEAFFGQGTRLTVV.

The rearrangement uses TRBV30 and TRBJ2-2; TRBD2 matches 12 bases. The CDR3 contains 14 residues. With 7 bases clipped from V and 6 bases from J, the junction kept 6 bases outside the gene matches. Germline V CDR1 and CDR2: GTSNPN, SVGIG (reference sequence). The CDR3 here is CAFLAGGPAGELFF. The CDR3 region has the DNA TGTGCCTTTCTAGCGGGGGGGCCAGCCGGGGAGCTGTTTTTT. The variable domain in full, with the rest retrieved from reference TRBV30 and TRBJ2-2, is SQTIHQWPATLVQPVGSPLSLECTVEGTSNPNLYWYRQAAGRGLQLLFYSVGIGQISSEVPQNLSASRPQDRQFILSSKKLLLSDSGFYLCAFLAGGPAGELFFGEGSRLTVL.

The rearrangement links TRBV11-3 to TRBJ2-1; no firm D call. The CDR3 has 12 amino acids. Germline V lookup: CDR1 SGHNT, CDR2 YENEEA. The V and J ends lost 1 base and 9 bases respectively, with 7 bases between them. CDR3 in amino acids: CASSLVGREQFF. The CDR3 nucleotides read TGTGCCAGCAGCTTAGTCGGGCGTGAGCAGTTCTTC.

The chain uses TRBV2 and TRBJ2-3; perhaps TRBD1 as D (5 bases). Trimming pared 8 bases from V and 4 bases from J, leaving 10 bases between. Looked up from germline, CDR1 is SNHLY and CDR2 is FYNNEI. The CDR3 is 12 amino acids. CDR3 nucleotide sequence: TGTGCCAGCCGTAGGGGTTCAGATACGCAGTATTTT. Protein: CASRRGSDTQYF.